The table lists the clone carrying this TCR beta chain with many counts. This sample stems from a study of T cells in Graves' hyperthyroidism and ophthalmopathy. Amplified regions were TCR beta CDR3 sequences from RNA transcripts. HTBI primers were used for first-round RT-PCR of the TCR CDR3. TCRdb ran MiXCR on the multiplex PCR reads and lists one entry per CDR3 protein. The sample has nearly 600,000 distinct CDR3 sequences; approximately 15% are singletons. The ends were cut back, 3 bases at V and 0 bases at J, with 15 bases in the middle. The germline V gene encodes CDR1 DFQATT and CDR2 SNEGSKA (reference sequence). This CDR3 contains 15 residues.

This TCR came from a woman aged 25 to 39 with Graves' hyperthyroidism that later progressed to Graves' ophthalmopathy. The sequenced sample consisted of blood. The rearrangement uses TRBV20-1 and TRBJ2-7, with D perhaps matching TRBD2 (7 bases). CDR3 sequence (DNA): TGCAGTGCTAGTTTTATGGGGGGGCACTCCTACGAGCAGTACTTC. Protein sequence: CSASFMGGHSYEQYF.